The next 24 T cell receptor beta chains were all read from a single sample in a study of regulatory T cells in long-lasting Graves disease. iRepertoire HTBI primers and Arm-PCR of CDR3 regions built TCR beta libraries. TCRdb fed the multiplex PCR reads into MiXCR, producing one record per CDR3 protein. Of 400,000 to 500,000 distinct CDR3 sequences listed, 15% are singletons. Time point reported: newly diagnosed GD, antithyroid drugs for less than 3 months. After RNA was extracted from PBMCs, the TCR library was made from it. The data were also submitted as part of a second study, on T cells in Graves' hyperthyroidism and ophthalmopathy.

The input for sequencing was peripheral blood mononuclear cells (PBMCs), taken at new diagnosis, from a patient treated with antithyroid drugs. Receptors originate from a woman between 40 and 50 years old with Graves disease.

This clonotype was picked up a small number of times. In DNA form, the CDR3 reads TGTGCCAGCAGCGTCCGGGACATTAGTGATCAGCCCCAGCATTTT. Protein product: CASSVRDISDQPQHF. V gene TRBV5-5 combines with J gene TRBJ1-5; tentatively, D is TRBD1 (6 bases). Trimming stripped 4 bases from V and 5 bases from J, with 16 bases between. Per germline, CDR1 SGHKS and CDR2 YYEKEE (reference sequence). This CDR3 comprises 15 residues.

This clonotype has more than one count but fewer than ten. This chain connects TRBV29-1 to TRBJ2-7; weak D call: TRBD1 (7 bases). Germline lookup yields CDR1 SQVTM and CDR2 ANQGSEA. Trimming removed 5 bases from V and 4 bases from J, with 18 bases in between. The CDR3 length is 14 residues. This chain's CDR3 is CSVSLPGGRYEQYF. The CDR3 nucleotides read TGCAGCGTTTCCTTACCAGGGGGGAGGTACGAGCAGTACTTC.

This clonotype was counted only a few times. This may arise from a read error, as a much more abundant clone is one base away. The conserved phenylalanine or tryptophan normally closing the CDR3 is absent here, so this likely arose from a read error. The rearrangement uses TRBV12-3 or TRBV12-4 and TRBJ1-1; D call uncertain. V lost 7 bases and J lost 2, with 14 bases in between. CDR3 length: 14 residues. CDR3: CASIPLGTNTEAFL. The CDR3, as DNA: TGTGCCAGCATCCCTCTGGGAACCAACACTGAAGCTTTCCTT.

On this clonotype: A much larger clone differs from this one at a single base, so this may be a read error. J is TRBJ2-7 and V is TRBV7-6, with D perhaps TRBD1 (6 bases). The CDR3 extends over 17 amino acids. Deletions cut 4 bases from V and 4 bases from J, with 23 bases between. Germline V gene lookup returns CDR1 SGHVS and CDR2 FNYEAQ. CDR3 nucleotide sequence: TGTGCCAGCAGCTCAGTATCCCCGGGCAGGGGATCTTACGAGCAGTACTTC. The encoded protein is CASSSVSPGRGSYEQYF.

This clonotype showed up many times. This chain links TRBV7-3 with TRBJ2-5; D is undetermined. The CDR3 runs 14 residues. V lost 5 bases, J lost 0 bases, and 10 bases lay in between. Germline V gives CDR1 SGHTA, CDR2 FQGTGA. CDR3 protein: CASSHPTDQETQYF. The DNA for the CDR3 is TGTGCCAGCAGCCATCCAACGGACCAAGAGACCCAGTACTTC.

This clonotype was detected many times. The rearrangement uses TRBV12-3 or TRBV12-4 and TRBJ2-7; 10 positions match TRBD1. Trimming at V came to 7 bases and at J to 1 base, leaving 7 bases not matched to a gene. The CDR3 spans 15 residues. The DNA for the CDR3 is TGTGCCAGCACCTCTGGACAGGGGGGTTCCTACGAGCAGTACTTC. This gives the protein CASTSGQGGSYEQYF.

This clonotype was seen ten or more times. The V gene is TRBV11-2, the J gene TRBJ2-7; 7 bases map to TRBD1. Germline V gene lookup returns CDR1 SGHAT and CDR2 FQNNGV. V was pared by 5 bases and J by 5 bases, with 12 bases of the junction left unmatched. There are 15 residues in the CDR3. The CDR3 bases are TGTGCCAGCAGCCACGTAATAGGCAGGGGGAACGAGCAGTACTTC. This gives the protein CASSHVIGRGNEQYF.

This clonotype was found many times. The chain has TRBV11-3 and TRBJ2-1; tentative D call: TRBD2 (5 bases). In germline, CDR1 is SGHNT, CDR2 YENEEA. Trimming removed 5 bases from V and 6 bases from J, with 14 bases in between. This CDR3 is built from 14 residues. This chain's CDR3 is CASSGSFVGNEQFF. CDR3 DNA sequence: TGTGCCAGCAGCGGGAGTTTTGTAGGCAATGAGCAGTTCTTC. The variable domain in full, completed from reference TRBV11-3 and TRBJ2-1, reads EAGVVQSPRYKIIEKKQPVAFWCNPISGHNTLYWYLQNLGQGPELLIRYENEEAVDDSQLPKDRFSAERLKGVDSTLKIQPAELGDSAVYLCASSGSFVGNEQFFGPGTRLTVL.

This chain joins TRBV29-1 and TRBJ1-1, with a possible D match to TRBD1 (6 bases). The germline V and J ends were trimmed by 4 bases and 3 bases, with 12 bases remaining between them. CDR1 and CDR2 from the germline V gene are SQVTM and ANQGSEA. The CDR3 sequence is 13 residues long. The CDR3 nucleotides read TGCAGCGTTGTGAGGGGGTTGGACACTGAAGCTTTCTTT. Protein: CSVVRGLDTEAFF.

At least ten counts were recorded for this clonotype. V is TRBV11-2 and J is TRBJ2-2; D remains unclear. Germline V gene data show CDR1 as SGHAT and CDR2 as FQNNGV. The length of the CDR3 is 14 residues. The germline V and J ends were trimmed by 1 base and 1 base, with 4 bases remaining between them. The CDR3 loop is CASSLAENTGELFF. CDR3 sequence (DNA): TGTGCCAGCAGCTTAGCGGAGAACACCGGGGAGCTGTTTTTT.

This clonotype was recorded many times. The rearrangement links TRBV28 to TRBJ2-1; TRBD2 aligns across 10 bases. This CDR3 contains 14 residues. V shed 2 bases and J 10 bases; nucleotides not matched to a gene: 5. Per germline, CDR1 MDHEN and CDR2 SYDVKM. CDR3 coding DNA: TGTGCCAGCAGTTTACTAGCGGGAGAAAGGGAGCAGTTCTTC. Translation: CASSLLAGEREQFF.

The gene calls are TRBV7-8 and TRBJ1-3; D uncertain. Germline values: CDR1 SGHVS, CDR2 FQNEAQ. Deletions cut 8 bases from V and 4 bases from J, with 15 bases between. The CDR3 has 14 amino acids. CDR3 in DNA: TGTGCCAGCCGCCTTGGGTGGTCCGGAAACACCATATATTTT. Translating gives CASRLGWSGNTIYF.

The chain couples TRBV7-9 to TRBJ2-2; the match to TRBD1 covers 11 bases. The CDR3 runs to 17 residues. J was trimmed by 6 bases and V by 6 bases; bases with no gene match: 12. Germline assignment: CDR1 SEHNR and CDR2 FQNEAQ (reference sequence). CDR3 residues: CASRPNWDRGIAGELFF. For the CDR3, the DNA is TGTGCCAGCAGGCCAAATTGGGACAGGGGGATCGCCGGGGAGCTGTTTTTT. The full variable domain, its missing parts supplied by reference TRBV7-9 and TRBJ2-2, is DTGVSQNPRHKITKRGQNVTFRCDPISEHNRLYWYRQTLGQGPEFLTYFQNEAQLEKSRLLSDRFSAERPKGSFSTLEIQRTEQGDSAMYLCASRPNWDRGIAGELFFGEGSRLTVL.

This clonotype was seen only a few times. The rearrangement joins TRBV30 to TRBJ1-6; 10 bases agree with TRBD1. CDR1 is GTSNPN and CDR2 is SVGIG in the germline V gene (reference sequence). V dropped 4 bases and J dropped 6; count of bases not matched to a gene: 3. The length of the CDR3 is 14 residues. This CDR3 is CAWNRDRGNSPLHF. CDR3 sequence (DNA): TGTGCCTGGAACCGGGACAGGGGTAATTCACCCCTCCACTTT.

This clonotype was detected a few times. The V and J genes are TRBV6-1 and TRBJ2-6; D remains unclear. V lost 7 bases and J 0 bases, leaving 4 bases between the germline ends. CDR3 length: 13 residues. Germline CDR1 reads MNHNS; CDR2 reads SASEGT. DNA of the CDR3: TGTGCCAGCAAAGCCTCTGGGGCCAACGTCCTGACTTTC. This sequence encodes CASKASGANVLTF.

The V gene is TRBV29-1, the J gene TRBJ2-7; the match to TRBD1 covers 8 bases. The V and J ends lost 5 bases and 5 bases, in that order; junction bases with no gene match: 8. Germline CDR1 and CDR2: SQVTM and ANQGSEA. The CDR3 has 13 residues. The CDR3, as DNA: TGCAGCGTTCTCGACAGGGGAACAAACGAGCAGTACTTC. Translation: CSVLDRGTNEQYF.

This clonotype has at least ten counts. The chain has TRBV28 and TRBJ2-5; 8 bases line up with TRBD1. The CDR3 extends over 15 amino acids. V shed 7 bases, J shed 1 base, and the junction held 8 bases outside the gene matches. The germline gives CDR1 MDHEN, CDR2 SYDVKM. The CDR3: CASTPYRGSQETQYF. CDR3 sequence (DNA): TGTGCCAGCACTCCCTACAGGGGGTCCCAAGAGACCCAGTACTTC.

This clonotype was counted ten times or more. The J gene is TRBJ2-1, the V gene TRBV5-6; D is possibly TRBD1 (5 bases). The CDR3 length is 16 residues. Germline CDR1 is SGHDT and CDR2 is YYEEEE. Deletions cut 4 bases from V and 0 bases from J, with 14 bases between. Here the CDR3 reads CASSEIRQSSYNEQFF. The CDR3 DNA reads TGTGCCAGCAGCGAGATCCGACAGAGCTCCTACAATGAGCAGTTCTTC.

This clonotype was picked up many times. At one end the junction does not follow the germline gene, possibly because of a read error. The V and J genes are TRBV5-5 and TRBJ1-1; tentative D call: TRBD1 (5 bases). The CDR3 sequence is 12 residues long. Germline assignment: CDR1 SGHKS and CDR2 YYEKEE (reference sequence). The CDR3 sequence is CASIGGNAEAFF. CDR3 bases: TGTGCCAGCATTGGGGGGAACGCTGAAGCTTTCTTT.

This clonotype was seen only once. The rearrangement joins TRBV2 to TRBJ1-2; D is perhaps TRBD1 (6 bases). V shed 6 bases and J shed 5 bases, with 19 bases lying between them. This CDR3 has 15 amino acids. CDR1 is SNHLY and CDR2 is FYNNEI in the germline V gene. CDR3 nucleotides: TGTGCCAGCAGACCAGGTCAGGGGAATTATTATGGCTACACCTTC. Its translation is CASRPGQGNYYGYTF.

This clonotype was counted a single time. The chain carries TRBV3-1 and TRBJ2-4; D is undetermined. Trimming left V 1 base short and J 1 base short, with 11 bases between. This CDR3 has 16 amino acids. The germline CDR1 and CDR2 sequences are LGHDT and YNNKEL (reference sequence). The CDR3 DNA reads TGTGCCAGCAGCCAAGTGGTAGGCCCGGCCAAAAACATTCAGTACTTC. It is translated as CASSQVVGPAKNIQYF.

The V and J genes are TRBV7-2 and TRBJ2-3; unclear D gene. The CDR3 runs to 11 residues. V was shortened by 5 bases and J by 6 bases, with 6 bases between the two germline ends. Germline CDR1 and CDR2: SGHTA and FQGNSA. The CDR3: CASSPIDTQYF. The CDR3, as DNA: TGTGCCAGCAGCCCCATCGATACGCAGTATTTT.

V and J are TRBV30 and TRBJ2-7, with a possible D match to TRBD2 (5 bases). The V gene lost 4 bases and the J gene lost 3 bases, with 10 bases spanning the gap. Germline values: CDR1 GTSNPN, CDR2 SVGIG (reference sequence). The CDR3 contains 12 residues. CDR3 sequence: CAWTDGNYEQYF. CDR3 coding DNA: TGTGCCTGGACCGACGGGAACTACGAGCAGTACTTC.

This clonotype appeared many times. This sequence joins TRBV15 and TRBJ2-1; 9 positions agree with TRBD2. Germline V lookup: CDR1 LNHNV, CDR2 YYDKDF (reference sequence). Trimming removed 0 bases from V and 4 bases from J; junction bases left unmatched: 1. CDR3 length: 15 amino acids. The CDR3 DNA is TGTGCCACCAGCAGAGATAGCGGGGGTTACAATGAGCAGTTCTTC. Protein sequence: CATSRDSGGYNEQFF.